The 30 T cell receptor beta chains in this list originate from one sample, sequenced in a study of T cell changes during pregnancy in multiple sclerosis. Profiled with immunoSEQ multiplex PCR; TCRdb holds only in-frame clones, not every one. The sample yields around 45,000 clones, about 90% seen once. The sample here was CD4+ T cells from peripheral blood mononuclear cells, taken in the second trimester of pregnancy. The receptors come from a female donor in good health, enrolled as a control in a pregnancy study.

This chain joins TRBV30 and TRBJ2-3; a possible D gene is TRBD1 (6 bases). The CDR3 is 15 residues long. Germline CDR1 is GTSNPN and CDR2 is SVGIG (reference sequence). V was pared by 4 bases and J by 4 bases, with 18 bases between. CDR3 DNA: TGTGCCTGGACGCTTGGGGGCTCAGTTCCAGATACGCAGTATTTT. It translates to CAWTLGGSVPDTQYF.

Only a few counts were recorded for this clone. This chain joins TRBV7-3 and TRBJ1-2; TRBD1 aligns across 8 bases. J gave up 6 bases and V 5 bases, and 5 bases lay outside the gene matches. The germline CDR1 and CDR2 sequences are SGHTA and FQGTGA. This CDR3 comprises 13 residues. The CDR3 region is CASSTGQGDGYTF. In DNA, the CDR3 is TGTGCCAGCAGCACCGGACAGGGCGATGGCTACACCTTC.

The chain has TRBV6-5 and TRBJ2-5; no definite D call. The CDR3 runs 13 residues. V dropped 5 bases and J dropped 0 bases, with 7 bases sitting between them. Per the germline V gene, CDR1 is MNHEY and CDR2 is SVGAGI. The CDR3 here is CASSQANQETQYF. For the CDR3, the DNA is TGTGCCAGCAGTCAGGCCAACCAAGAGACCCAGTACTTC.

The genes are TRBV27 and TRBJ2-1; D possibly corresponds to TRBD1 (5 bases). The V gene's germline CDR1 is MNHEY and CDR2 SMNVEV (reference sequence). Trimming stripped 2 bases from V and 7 bases from J, with 6 bases between. The CDR3 has 12 amino acids. CDR3 region: CASSLRGNEQFF. The CDR3 DNA is TGTGCCAGCAGTTTAAGGGGTAATGAGCAGTTCTTC.

The chain links TRBV21-1 to TRBJ1-5; TRBD1 is taken as the D call from the table, unchecked against the DNA. TRBV21-1 is a pseudogene. This CDR3 comprises 22 residues. The CDR3, as DNA: TGTGCCAGCAGCGGTAGGACAGGGGGCGTTATAGGGATCGGTTATAGCAATCAGCCCCAGCATTTT. It encodes CASSGRTGGVIGIGYSNQPQHF.

The rearrangement uses TRBV5-1 and TRBJ2-2; perhaps TRBD2 as D (5 bases). The V gene lost 3 bases and the J gene lost 4 bases, with 13 bases spanning the gap. Germline V lookup: CDR1 SGHRS, CDR2 YFSETQ. This CDR3 has 15 residues. This CDR3 reads CASSSLATSTGELFF. The CDR3 DNA sequence: TGCGCCAGCAGCTCTCTAGCCACGAGCACCGGGGAGCTGTTTTTT. Supplemented by reference TRBV5-1 and TRBJ2-2, the full variable domain reads KAGVTQTPRYLIKTRGQQVTLSCSPISGHRSVSWYQQTPGQGLQFLFEYFSETQRNKGNFPGRFSGRQFSNSRSEMNVSTLELGDSALYLCASSSLATSTGELFFGEGSRLTVL.

V and J are TRBV5-1 and TRBJ2-3; 9 positions agree with TRBD2. Germline loops: CDR1 SGHRS, CDR2 YFSETQ. J gave up 3 bases and V 0 bases, and 5 bases lay outside the gene matches. The CDR3 has 16 amino acids. The CDR3 protein is CASSLGASGKTDTQYF. The CDR3 coding sequence is TGCGCCAGCAGCTTGGGCGCTAGCGGGAAGACAGATACGCAGTATTTT.

The chain joins TRBV25-1 to TRBJ2-5, with TRBD2 matching over 7 bases. The CDR3 runs to 15 residues. The junction had 4 bases not matched to a gene; V was cut back by 3 bases and J by 0 bases. CDR1 is MGHDK and CDR2 is SYGVNS in the germline V gene. CDR3 amino acids: CASSEWGGYQETQYF. CDR3 DNA sequence: TGTGCCAGCAGTGAGTGGGGGGGGTACCAAGAGACCCAGTACTTC.

The table lists this clone with a count of one. CDR3 protein: CASSTSGTSSGELFF. DNA for the CDR3: TGTGCCAGCAGCACGTCCGGGACTAGTTCCGGGGAGCTGTTTTTT. This chain links TRBV4-2 with TRBJ2-2, with 8 bases identical to TRBD2. The CDR3 covers 15 residues. CDR1 is LGHNA, CDR2 YNFKEQ, per germline. Losses at the gene ends were 5 bases for V and 6 bases for J; bases not matched to a gene: 8.

The sample holds one count of this clone. This chain connects TRBV5-1 to TRBJ1-2, with 7 bases identical to TRBD1. V lost 4 bases to trimming and J lost 1 base; unmatched junction nucleotides: 7. Per the germline V gene, CDR1 is SGHRS and CDR2 is YFSETQ. This CDR3 comprises 15 residues. The CDR3 DNA sequence: TGCGCCAGCAGCACGGGGACAGTGTTTAACTATGGCTACACCTTC. It yields the protein CASSTGTVFNYGYTF.

This chain links TRBV7-9 with TRBJ2-7; D is uncertain. The CDR3 extends over 13 amino acids. Looked up from germline, CDR1 is SEHNR and CDR2 is FQNEAQ (reference sequence). The V end was cut by 4 bases, the J end by 7 bases, with 14 bases between. In DNA form, the CDR3 reads TGTGCCAGCAGCTCGACCGGCGCGAGGGAGCAGTACTTC. Its protein product is CASSSTGAREQYF.

The rearrangement uses TRBV30 and TRBJ1-2, with TRBD1 matching over 9 bases. The CDR3 extends over 16 amino acids. V dropped 5 bases and J dropped 6; count of bases not matched to a gene: 16. The germline gives CDR1 GTSNPN, CDR2 SVGIG (reference sequence). The CDR3 nucleotides read TGTGCCTGGTCGATTACAGGGGGCTACTCCTGGGATGGCTACACCTTC. This sequence encodes CAWSITGGYSWDGYTF.

The V call is TRBV30, the J call TRBJ2-1; D is possibly TRBD1 (5 bases). V was cut by 4 bases and J by 1 base, with 11 bases left in between. Germline V gene lookup returns CDR1 GTSNPN and CDR2 SVGIG (reference sequence). This CDR3 region has 14 residues. In nucleotides, the CDR3 is TGTGCCTGGACAGGGATGGGGTCCTACAATGAGCAGTTCTTC. Translating it yields CAWTGMGSYNEQFF.

This chain uses TRBV5-5 with TRBJ1-1; a possible D gene is TRBD1 (6 bases). From germline, CDR1 is SGHKS and CDR2 YYEKEE (reference sequence). V was clipped by 4 bases and J by 4 bases, with 14 bases between them. The CDR3 extends over 14 amino acids. CDR3 nucleotide sequence: TGTGCCAGCAGCGCGCACAGGGTAGGCACTGAAGCTTTCTTT. It codes for CASSAHRVGTEAFF.

The chain employs TRBV5-4 and TRBJ1-1; 8 bases match TRBD1. With 4 bases clipped from V and 4 bases from J, the junction kept 9 bases outside the gene matches. The CDR3 consists of 15 residues. Germline V gene sequence: CDR1 SGHNT, CDR2 YYREEE (reference sequence). CDR3 DNA sequence: TGTGCCAGCAGCCCGGACAGGGTACGTTCCACTGAAGCTTTCTTT. Its translation is CASSPDRVRSTEAFF.

This chain connects TRBV7-2 to TRBJ2-2; TRBD1 agrees at 12 bases. The junction had 11 bases not matched to a gene; V was cut back by 5 bases and J by 7 bases. Germline CDR1 reads SGHTA; CDR2 reads FQGNSA. This CDR3 spans 17 amino acids. CDR3 bases: TGTGCCAGCAGCCATTCTACCGGGACAGGGGGCCGCGGGGAGCTGTTTTTT. It codes for CASSHSTGTGGRGELFF.

The rearrangement joins TRBV27 to TRBJ2-1; 12 bases are a match to TRBD2. This CDR3 comprises 15 residues. V dropped 4 bases and J dropped 6; count of bases not matched to a gene: 4. Germline V gene data show CDR1 as MNHEY and CDR2 as SMNVEV (reference sequence). CDR3 protein: CASSYSGLAGNEQFF. The CDR3 region has the DNA TGTGCCAGCAGTTATTCGGGACTAGCGGGCAATGAGCAGTTCTTC.

The chain recombines TRBV30 with TRBJ2-1; a possible D gene is TRBD2 (6 bases). Trimming removed 3 bases from V and 6 bases from J, with 18 bases in between. Germline CDR1 and CDR2: GTSNPN and SVGIG (reference sequence). This CDR3 contains 15 residues. CDR3 protein: CAWSTRGYIGNEQFF. In DNA, the CDR3 is TGTGCCTGGAGCACCCGGGGGTATATCGGCAATGAGCAGTTCTTC. Full variable domain (outside the CDR3, taken from reference TRBV30 and TRBJ2-1): SQTIHQWPATLVQPVGSPLSLECTVEGTSNPNLYWYRQAAGRGLQLLFYSVGIGQISSEVPQNLSASRPQDRQFILSSKKLLLSDSGFYLCAWSTRGYIGNEQFFGPGTRLTVL.

This clone came up a few times. Here the CDR3 reads CASSQAQRYNNEQFF. In nucleotides, the CDR3 is TGTGCCAGCAGCCAAGCCCAGCGGTATAACAATGAGCAGTTCTTC. The chain combines TRBV4-2 with TRBJ2-1, with D possibly being TRBD2 (5 bases). V lost 1 base and J 5 bases, leaving 12 bases between the germline ends. Germline V CDR1 and CDR2: LGHNA, YNFKEQ. The length of the CDR3 is 15 residues.

The chain employs TRBV6-5 and TRBJ1-1, with D unresolved. Trimming removed 6 bases from V and 0 bases from J, with 8 bases in between. The CDR3 runs 13 residues. Germline V gives CDR1 MNHEY, CDR2 SVGAGI. CDR3 sequence reads: CASSYQLNTEAFF. The CDR3 DNA is TGTGCCAGCAGCTATCAATTGAACACTGAAGCTTTCTTT.

J is TRBJ2-2 and V is TRBV27, with 10 positions matching TRBD2. Germline lookup yields CDR1 MNHEY and CDR2 SMNVEV (reference sequence). The CDR3 length is 14 residues. J gave up 4 bases and V 9 bases, and 5 bases lay outside the gene matches. In DNA, the CDR3 is TGTGCCAGTAAGCGGGAGGGCAGCACCGGGGAGCTGTTTTTT. Amino acids: CASKREGSTGELFF.

CDR3 amino acids: CASSPGGGLAGYQETQYF. CDR3 DNA: TGTGCCAGCAGCCCGGGCGGGGGGCTAGCGGGGTACCAAGAGACCCAGTACTTC. V and J are TRBV7-3 and TRBJ2-5; 9 positions agree with TRBD2. Germline V CDR1 and CDR2: SGHTA, FQGTGA. J lost 0 bases, V lost 5 bases, and 13 bases had no gene match. The CDR3 totals 18 residues.

The table lists this clone with a count of one. The rearrangement joins TRBV28 to TRBJ2-7; the D is unclear. The V end lost 8 bases, the J end lost 4 bases, and 9 bases lay between the germline ends. Germline V gene sequence: CDR1 MDHEN, CDR2 SYDVKM. The CDR3 has 11 amino acids. Here the CDR3 DNA reads TGTGCCAGCCTTCAGAATTACGAGCAGTACTTC. As protein: CASLQNYEQYF.

V usage is TRBV2 and J usage is TRBJ2-7, with 9 bases lining up with TRBD1. This CDR3 comprises 14 residues. CDR1 SNHLY and CDR2 FYNNEI come from the germline V gene. J was trimmed by 7 bases and V by 6 bases; bases with no gene match: 10. CDR3 sequence reads: CASSRDRVTWEQYF. CDR3 coding DNA: TGTGCCAGCAGCCGGGACAGGGTTACGTGGGAGCAGTACTTC.

In its sample, this clone was seen once. The chain has TRBV9 and TRBJ2-1, with TRBD2 matching over 9 bases. V dropped 3 bases and J dropped 6; count of bases not matched to a gene: 7. Germline V gene sequence: CDR1 SGDLS, CDR2 YYNGEE. The CDR3 is 15 amino acids. CDR3 amino acids: CASSATSGFVNEQFF. DNA for the CDR3: TGTGCCAGCAGCGCGACTAGCGGATTCGTCAATGAGCAGTTCTTC.

This chain links TRBV30 with TRBJ1-5; no reliable D call. The CDR3 loop spans 17 amino acids. Germline loops: CDR1 GTSNPN, CDR2 SVGIG (reference sequence). V lost 2 bases, J lost 1 base, and 18 bases lay in between. The CDR3 DNA follows: TGTGCCTGGAGTTCGTACCGACTTATTGACAGCAATCAGCCCCAGCATTTT. Protein sequence: CAWSSYRLIDSNQPQHF.

The rearrangement links TRBV5-1 to TRBJ2-2; 8 nucleotides match TRBD2. Germline values: CDR1 SGHRS, CDR2 YFSETQ. The CDR3 length is 15 residues. V trimming: 0 bases; J trimming: 7 bases; junction bases outside the gene matches: 5. CDR3 sequence: CASSLVGTSGGELFF. The CDR3 DNA reads as TGCGCCAGCAGCTTGGTCGGGACTAGTGGCGGGGAGCTGTTTTTT.

The rearrangement uses TRBV5-1 and TRBJ1-1; D unresolved. Germline CDR1 SGHRS, CDR2 YFSETQ. V lost 3 bases, J lost 1 base, and 22 bases lay in between. The CDR3 is 18 residues long. The CDR3 region is CASSSPLRGPGPNTEAFF. The CDR3 nucleotides read TGCGCCAGCAGCTCCCCATTAAGAGGTCCGGGTCCGAACACTGAAGCTTTCTTT.

The V call is TRBV27, the J call TRBJ1-3, with 8 bases aligning to TRBD1. Looked up from germline, CDR1 is MNHEY and CDR2 is SMNVEV (reference sequence). The CDR3 is made up of 14 amino acids. The junction had 4 bases not matched to a gene; V was cut back by 6 bases and J by 3 bases. CDR3: CASRQQGGGNTIYF. The CDR3 region has the DNA TGTGCCAGCAGACAACAGGGGGGTGGAAACACCATATATTTT.

This clone is classed as medium-sized. The chain is built from TRBV18 and TRBJ1-1; 7 nucleotides match TRBD1. Germline lookup yields CDR1 KGHSH and CDR2 LQKENI. The ends lost 6 bases at V and 5 bases at J; junction bases unmatched: 9. CDR3 size: 14 residues. CDR3 nucleotide sequence: TGTGCCAGCTCCACAGGGGCGGGAGGAACTGAAGCTTTCTTT. It translates to CASSTGAGGTEAFF.